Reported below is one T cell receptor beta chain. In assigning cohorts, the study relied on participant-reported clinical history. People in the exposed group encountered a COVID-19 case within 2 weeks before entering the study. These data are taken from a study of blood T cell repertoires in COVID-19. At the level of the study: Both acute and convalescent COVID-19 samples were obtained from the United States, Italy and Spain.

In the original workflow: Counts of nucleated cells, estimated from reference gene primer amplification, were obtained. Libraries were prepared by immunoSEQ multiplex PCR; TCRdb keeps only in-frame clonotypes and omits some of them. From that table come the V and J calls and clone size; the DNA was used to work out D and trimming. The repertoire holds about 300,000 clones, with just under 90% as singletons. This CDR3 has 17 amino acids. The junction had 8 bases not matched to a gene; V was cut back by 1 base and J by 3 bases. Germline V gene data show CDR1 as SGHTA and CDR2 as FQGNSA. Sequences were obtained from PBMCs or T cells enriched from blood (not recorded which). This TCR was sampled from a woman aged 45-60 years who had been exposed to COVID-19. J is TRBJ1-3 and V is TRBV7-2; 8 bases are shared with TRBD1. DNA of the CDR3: TGTGCCAGCAGCTTAGGACAGGGGAGGACTGTTGGAAACACCATATATTTT. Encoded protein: CASSLGQGRTVGNTIYF. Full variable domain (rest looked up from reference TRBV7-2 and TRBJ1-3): GAGVSQSPSNKVTEKGKDVELRCDPISGHTALYWYRQSLGQGLEFLIYFQGNSAPDKSGLPSDRFSAERTGGSVSTLTIQRTQQEDSAVYLCASSLGQGRTVGNTIYFGEGSWLTVV.